What follows is one T cell receptor beta chain and its context. Its target is not known. The table came from immunoSEQ multiplex PCR; TCRdb's copy has only in-frame clones and leaves some out. The sample lists under 95,000 clones; roughly 89% were seen once. The CDR3 sequence is 12 residues long. The germline gives CDR1 SGHRS, CDR2 YFSETQ. V was trimmed by 0 bases and J by 12 bases, leaving 12 bases between them. This record comes from a study of T cell responses to AZD1222 COVID-19 vaccine. Study background: Pooled samples include second doses given at about 4 or 12 weeks. The study's findings and limits: Baseline seropositivity characterized only 5 or 6 AZD1222 recipients. In the spike-specific TCR repertoire, nearly half reportedly target unmutated variant regions.

The chain couples TRBV5-1 to TRBJ1-2; D ambiguous. The source was peripheral blood, collected on day 0 of AZD1222 vaccination. The receptor was isolated from an adult in good health. The CDR3 spells CASSLGTGRDTF. CDR3 DNA sequence: TGCGCCAGCAGCTTGGGGACCGGCAGAGACACCTTC.